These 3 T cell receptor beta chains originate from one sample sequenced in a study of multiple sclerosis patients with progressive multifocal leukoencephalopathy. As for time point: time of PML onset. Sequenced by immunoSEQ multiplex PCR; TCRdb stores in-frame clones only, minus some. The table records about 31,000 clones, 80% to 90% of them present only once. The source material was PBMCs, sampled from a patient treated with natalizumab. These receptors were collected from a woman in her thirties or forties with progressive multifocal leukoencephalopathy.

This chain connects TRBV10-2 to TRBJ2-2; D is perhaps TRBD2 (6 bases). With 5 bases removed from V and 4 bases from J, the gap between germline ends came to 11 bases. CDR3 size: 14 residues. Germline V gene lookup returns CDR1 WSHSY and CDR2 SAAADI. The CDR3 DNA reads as TGCGCCAGCAGTACAATCGGGGGCACCGGGGAGCTGTTTTTT. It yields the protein CASSTIGGTGELFF.

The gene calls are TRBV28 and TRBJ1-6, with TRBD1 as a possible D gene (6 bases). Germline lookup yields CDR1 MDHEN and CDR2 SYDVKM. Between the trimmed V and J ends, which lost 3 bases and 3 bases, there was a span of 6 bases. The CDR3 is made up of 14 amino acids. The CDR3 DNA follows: TGTGCCAGCAGTTTGACAGGCTATAATTCACCCCTCCACTTT. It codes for CASSLTGYNSPLHF.

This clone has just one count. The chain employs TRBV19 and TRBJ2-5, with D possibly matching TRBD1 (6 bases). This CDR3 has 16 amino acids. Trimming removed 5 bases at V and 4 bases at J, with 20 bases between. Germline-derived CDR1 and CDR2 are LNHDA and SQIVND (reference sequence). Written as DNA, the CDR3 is TGTGCCAGTAGTGACCGGGACAAGTCTCCCCGAGAGACCCAGTACTTC. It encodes CASSDRDKSPRETQYF. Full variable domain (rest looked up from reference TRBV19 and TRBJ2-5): DGGITQSPKYLFRKEGQNVTLSCEQNLNHDAMYWYRQDPGQGLRLIYYSQIVNDFQKGDIAEGYSVSREKKESFPLTVTSAQKNPTAFYLCASSDRDKSPRETQYFGPGTRLLVL.